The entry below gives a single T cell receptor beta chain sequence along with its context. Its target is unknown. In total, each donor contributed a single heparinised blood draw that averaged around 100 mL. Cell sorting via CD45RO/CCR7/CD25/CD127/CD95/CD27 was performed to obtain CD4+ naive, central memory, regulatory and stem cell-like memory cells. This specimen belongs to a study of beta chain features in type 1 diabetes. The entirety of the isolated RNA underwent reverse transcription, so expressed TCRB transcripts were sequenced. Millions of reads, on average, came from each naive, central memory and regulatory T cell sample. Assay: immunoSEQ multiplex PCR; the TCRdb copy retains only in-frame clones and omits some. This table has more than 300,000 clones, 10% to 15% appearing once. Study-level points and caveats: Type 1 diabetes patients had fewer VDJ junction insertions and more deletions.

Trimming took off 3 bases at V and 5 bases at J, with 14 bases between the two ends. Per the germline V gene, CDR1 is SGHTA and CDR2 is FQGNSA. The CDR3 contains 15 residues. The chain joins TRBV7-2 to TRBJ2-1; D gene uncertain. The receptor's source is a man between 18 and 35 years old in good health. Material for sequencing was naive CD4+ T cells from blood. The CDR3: CASSFNPQAHNEQFF. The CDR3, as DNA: TGTGCCAGCAGCTTTAACCCCCAGGCCCACAATGAGCAGTTCTTC.